This TCR beta chain was recorded in a study of blood T cell repertoires in COVID-19. Overall study: From T cells, B-cell-depleted T cells, or PBMCs came the material, which was cDNA or gDNA.

Two negative PCRs, clearance, or symptom resolution were required of recovered Cohort 3 donors. Clones were read by immunoSEQ multiplex PCR, and TCRdb kept only the in-frame ones, dropping some. Of about 300,000 clones detected, 89% appear once; the ten largest clones hold approximately 1.5%. The CDR3 runs 15 residues. CDR1 is SNHLY and CDR2 is FYNNEI in the germline V gene. J lost 2 bases, V lost 4 bases, and 3 bases had no gene match. Material: PBMCs or T cells enriched from blood (not recorded which). This TCR came from a woman aged 35 to 49 who had recovered from COVID-19. This sequence joins TRBV2 and TRBJ1-5; 9 bases align to TRBD1. CDR3 bases: TGTGCCAGCAGTGCCCGGACAGGGGGCAATCAGCCCCAGCATTTT. It codes for CASSARTGGNQPQHF.